A single sample gave rise to the 10 T cell receptor beta chains below, sequenced in a study of control samples from healthy donors and cancer patients. The method was immunoSEQ multiplex PCR; TCRdb's version includes in-frame clones alone and lacks a portion of them. The table includes tens of thousands of clones, about 89% detected once. Sequences were obtained from blood. Every receptor here comes from a man aged 50 to 59 in good health.

The V call is TRBV24-1, the J call TRBJ2-3; 8 nucleotides agree with TRBD1. This CDR3 has 17 residues. The V and J ends lost 3 bases and 1 base, in that order; junction bases with no gene match: 8. Germline loops: CDR1 KGHDR, CDR2 SFDVKD. The CDR3 DNA sequence: TGTGCCACCAGTGATCAAAGGCCGGGACAGGGCACAGATACGCAGTATTTT. Its translation: CATSDQRPGQGTDTQYF.

The gene calls are TRBV12-5 and TRBJ1-1; 10 bases line up with TRBD1. The CDR3 has 16 amino acids. Germline CDR1 and CDR2: LGHNT and FRNRAP. Trimming cost V 6 bases and J 6 bases; bases outside gene matches: 13. The CDR3 sequence: CASGLPPSGQGAEAFF. CDR3 nucleotide sequence: TGTGCTAGTGGCCTACCCCCCTCAGGACAGGGGGCTGAAGCTTTCTTT.

This chain joins TRBV6-2 or TRBV6-3 and TRBJ1-4; 9 bases are a match to TRBD1. The CDR3 spans 14 residues. CDR1 and CDR2 from the germline V gene are MNHEY and SVGEGT. The ends lost 5 bases at V and 5 bases at J; junction bases unmatched: 3. The CDR3 is CASSRGTGNEKLFF. The CDR3, as DNA: TGTGCCAGCAGTCGAGGGACAGGGAATGAAAAACTGTTTTTT.

V and J are TRBV5-4 and TRBJ2-1; 8 positions agree with TRBD1. V lost 4 bases to trimming and J lost 5 bases; unmatched junction nucleotides: 5. The V gene's germline CDR1 is SGHNT and CDR2 YYREEE (reference sequence). This CDR3 is 14 amino acids long. The CDR3 coding sequence is TGTGCCAGCAGCCGGACAGGGTTGGACAATGAGCAGTTCTTC. The encoded protein is CASSRTGLDNEQFF.

The rearrangement uses TRBV3-1 (or the pseudogene TRBV3-2) and TRBJ2-3, with D possibly TRBD2 on 6 matching bases. Germline CDR1 and CDR2: LGHDT and YNNKEL (reference sequence). Trimming took off 2 bases at V and 5 bases at J, with 14 bases between the two ends. The CDR3 has 15 residues. DNA of the CDR3: TGTGCCAGCAGCCAAATGCGGCAGGGAGGAGATACGCAGTATTTT. Translation: CASSQMRQGGDTQYF.

The chain carries TRBV3-1 (or the pseudogene TRBV3-2) and TRBJ2-2, with a weak D call TRBD1 (6 bases). Trimming shortened V by 2 bases and J by 13 bases, and 8 bases separated the two germline ends. CDR3 size: 11 residues. Germline V gene lookup returns CDR1 LGHDT and CDR2 YNNKEL (reference sequence). DNA of the CDR3: TGTGCCAGCAGCCAAAGACAGGCGCTGTTTTTT. Amino acid sequence: CASSQRQALFF.

This clone was counted once. This chain connects TRBV5-6 to TRBJ2-5; D remains unclear. CDR3 length: 16 amino acids. The V end was cut by 1 base, the J end by 2 bases, with 15 bases between. Germline V CDR1 and CDR2: SGHDT, YYEEEE. CDR3 in amino acids: CASSLKARVGQETQYF. The CDR3 nucleotides are TGTGCCAGCAGCTTGAAAGCCCGCGTTGGACAAGAGACCCAGTACTTC.

The chain is built from TRBV5-1 and TRBJ1-1, with D possibly TRBD1 on 6 matching bases. Germline CDR1 reads SGHRS; CDR2 reads YFSETQ. Trimming shortened V by 1 base and J by 0 bases, and 10 bases separated the two germline ends. This CDR3 region has 15 residues. The DNA of the CDR3 is TGCGCCAGCAGCTTGACGGCAGGGGTGAACACTGAAGCTTTCTTT. It yields the protein CASSLTAGVNTEAFF.

The chain links TRBV29-1 to TRBJ2-5; D gene unclear. CDR3 length equals 13 residues. Trimming pared 0 bases from V and 7 bases from J, leaving 12 bases between. Per germline, CDR1 SQVTM and CDR2 ANQGSEA. The CDR3 DNA sequence: TGCAGCGTTGAAGAGTCTACATCAGGGACCCAGTACTTC. It yields the protein CSVEESTSGTQYF.

This clone showed up just once. The gene calls are TRBV19 and TRBJ1-1; D call uncertain. V gave up 1 base and J gave up 5 bases, with 8 bases separating them. The germline gives CDR1 LNHDA, CDR2 SQIVND (reference sequence). The CDR3 has 13 residues. The CDR3 nucleotides are TGTGCCAGTAGTATAGTCAAAGGAACTGAAGCTTTCTTT. Protein: CASSIVKGTEAFF.